The clone carrying this TCR beta chain was counted ten times or more. The CDR3 is made up of 13 amino acids. Trimming removed 3 bases at V and 6 bases at J, with 9 bases between. Germline CDR1 and CDR2: SGHTA and FQGTGA. Methods used by the authors: Reference gene primer amplification gave nucleated cell count estimates. The assay was immunoSEQ multiplex PCR, and TCRdb's table has in-frame clones only and misses some. Clone size and the V and J calls come from that table; the DNA yielded D and trimming. The sample gives 140,000 to 150,000 clones, 65% to 80% of which show up once; 16% is in the top ten. This entry comes from a study of blood T cell repertoires in COVID-19. Background on the study: The United States, Italy and Spain provided the acute and convalescent COVID-19 samples. In each case, the material was cDNA or gDNA derived from T cells, B-cell-depleted T cells, or PBMCs.

The chain is built from TRBV7-3 and TRBJ1-5; tentative D call: TRBD1 (6 bases). This sequence was found in a middle-aged man with acute or convalescent COVID-19. Sequencing input: peripheral blood. The CDR3 region is CASSFGRGQPQHF. The CDR3 DNA follows: TGTGCCAGCAGCTTTGGCAGGGGTCAGCCCCAGCATTTT.